The 17 T cell receptor beta chains listed next were all sequenced from one sample in a study of cytomegalovirus exposure and HLA in healthy donors. Data came from immunoSEQ multiplex PCR; TCRdb stores just in-frame clones and leaves some out. The table has about 200,000 clones, around nine tenths seen once. Sequencing input: PBMCs. The receptors here all came from a woman between 18 and 30 years old in good health and CMV-seropositive.

The gene calls are TRBV28 and TRBJ1-1; 8 bases map to TRBD1. V was clipped by 2 bases and J by 5 bases; unmatched bases: 10. CDR1 is MDHEN, CDR2 SYDVKM, per germline. The length of the CDR3 is 16 residues. CDR3 in amino acids: CASSLNQGAGKTEAFF. For the CDR3, the DNA is TGTGCCAGCAGTTTAAATCAGGGGGCGGGAAAAACTGAAGCTTTCTTT. Variable domain in full (rest from reference TRBV28 and TRBJ1-1): DVKVTQSSRYLVKRTGEKVFLECVQDMDHENMFWYRQDPGLGLRLIYFSYDVKMKEKGDIPEGYSVSREKKERFSLILESASTNQTSMYLCASSLNQGAGKTEAFFGQGTRLTVV.

V usage is TRBV7-8 and J usage is TRBJ1-5; TRBD1 aligns across 9 bases. CDR3 length: 16 amino acids. Germline V gene sequence: CDR1 SGHVS, CDR2 FQNEAQ. Trimming removed 1 base from V and 3 bases from J; junction bases left unmatched: 4. The CDR3 bases are TGTGCCAGCAGCTTAGGGGGACAGGGCCTCAATCAGCCCCAGCATTTT. It specifies CASSLGGQGLNQPQHF.

This sequence joins TRBV4-1 and TRBJ1-5; D uncertain. Trimming pared 3 bases from V and 2 bases from J, leaving 8 bases between. The CDR3 has 14 residues. In germline, CDR1 is MGHRA, CDR2 YSYEKL. The CDR3 nucleotides read TGCGCCAGCAGCCACACAGCGGGCAATCAGCCCCAGCATTTT. Translating it yields CASSHTAGNQPQHF.

The V and J genes are TRBV4-1 and TRBJ2-1; 14 nucleotides match TRBD2. The CDR3 runs to 17 residues. Germline V gives CDR1 MGHRA, CDR2 YSYEKL. Trimming removed 2 bases from V and 8 bases from J; junction bases left unmatched: 8. The CDR3 DNA sequence: TGCGCCAGCAGCCAAACAGCCGGGACTAGCGGGAGCGATGAGCAGTTCTTC. This sequence encodes CASSQTAGTSGSDEQFF.

This chain joins TRBV5-1 and TRBJ2-7; 8 nucleotides line up with TRBD1. This CDR3 is 13 amino acids long. Per germline, CDR1 SGHRS and CDR2 YFSETQ. Trimming at V came to 4 bases and at J to 4 bases, leaving 4 bases not matched to a gene. The CDR3 here is CASSATGAYEQYF. The CDR3, as DNA: TGCGCCAGCAGCGCGACAGGGGCGTACGAGCAGTACTTC.

This rearrangement joins TRBV11-2 to TRBJ2-7; D perhaps matches TRBD1 (5 bases). This CDR3 has 11 amino acids. Trimming pared 4 bases from V and 9 bases from J, leaving 10 bases between. Per germline, CDR1 SGHAT and CDR2 FQNNGV. CDR3 DNA: TGTGCCAGCAGCTCTCAGGGCGTGCAGTACTTC. The encoded protein is CASSSQGVQYF. Full variable domain (remainder filled in from reference TRBV11-2 and TRBJ2-7): EAGVAQSPRYKIIEKRQSVAFWCNPISGHATLYWYQQILGQGPKLLIQFQNNGVVDDSQLPKDRFSAERLKGVDSTLKIQPAKLEDSAVYLCASSSQGVQYFGPGTRLTVT.

The rearrangement uses TRBV6-5 and TRBJ1-5; the match to TRBD1 covers 10 bases. There are 13 residues in the CDR3. Germline V gene lookup returns CDR1 MNHEY and CDR2 SVGAGI. The trim removed 6 bases at V and 4 bases at J, leaving 0 bases unmatched. CDR3 DNA sequence: TGTGCCAGCAGGGGACAGGGGAATCAGCCCCAGCATTTT. It specifies CASRGQGNQPQHF.

In nucleotides, the CDR3 is TGTGCTAGTGGTTTGGTACTTGGCAGGGGGAGCTCTGGGGCCAACGTCCTGACTTTC. This sequence encodes CASGLVLGRGSSGANVLTF. The rearrangement uses TRBV12-5 and TRBJ2-6; TRBD1 matches 7 bases. V shed 0 bases, J shed 0 bases, and the junction held 8 bases outside the gene matches. The CDR3 sequence is 19 residues long. Looked up from germline, CDR1 is LGHNT and CDR2 is FRNRAP.

DNA of the CDR3: TGTGCCAGCAGTTTAAATCAGGGGTTCGTCACTGAAGCTTTCTTT. This codes for CASSLNQGFVTEAFF. The rearrangement uses TRBV28 and TRBJ1-1; possible D gene TRBD1, 6 bases. The germline gives CDR1 MDHEN, CDR2 SYDVKM. CDR3 length: 15 residues. The V end was cut by 2 bases, the J end by 4 bases, with 14 bases between.

V is TRBV2 and J is TRBJ1-1, with TRBD1 as a possible D gene (6 bases). This CDR3 spans 19 amino acids. Trimming left V 1 base short and J 1 base short, with 22 bases between. The V gene's germline CDR1 is SNHLY and CDR2 FYNNEI. Here the CDR3 DNA reads TGTGCCAGCAGTGAAGATGGTTTAGTCAAGGGGGTTTGGAACACTGAAGCTTTCTTT. Translating gives CASSEDGLVKGVWNTEAFF.

The chain employs TRBV5-1 and TRBJ1-3; D ambiguous. The CDR3 has 14 residues. In germline, CDR1 is SGHRS, CDR2 YFSETQ. Trimming took off 0 bases at V and 0 bases at J, with 4 bases between the two ends. CDR3 nucleotide sequence: TGCGCCAGCAGCTTGGACTTCTCTGGAAACACCATATATTTT. It is translated as CASSLDFSGNTIYF.

The rearrangement links TRBV12-2 to TRBJ2-1; the table assigns TRBD2, which was not confirmed against the DNA. TRBV12-2 is assigned pseudogene status. The CDR3 sequence is 17 residues long. Written as DNA, the CDR3 is TGTGCAAGTCGCTTAGTTCGGTACGCGGGCACACACAATGAGCAGTTCTTC. The encoded protein is CASRLVRYAGTHNEQFF.

The chain is built from TRBV14 and TRBJ1-4; 7 positions agree with TRBD1. CDR3 length: 16 amino acids. Unmatched junction bases numbered 14, after V lost 5 bases and J lost 8 bases. CDR1 and CDR2 (germline): SGHDN, FVKESK. The CDR3 loop reads CASSSRTGLGREKLFF. Here the CDR3 DNA reads TGTGCCAGCAGCTCAAGGACAGGTTTGGGTCGGGAAAAACTGTTTTTT.

This clone was observed once. The gene calls are TRBV5-5 and TRBJ2-7; D is unresolved. The CDR3 spans 12 residues. The V gene's germline CDR1 is SGHKS and CDR2 YYEKEE (reference sequence). The ends were cut back, 7 bases at V and 1 base at J, with 9 bases in the middle. The CDR3 coding sequence is TGTGCCAGCCGACTCTATTCCTACGAGCAGTACTTC. Amino acids: CASRLYSYEQYF.

Only one count was recorded for this clone. V and J are TRBV6-1 and TRBJ2-2, with D unclear. Trimming removed 9 bases from V and 5 bases from J, with 7 bases in between. This CDR3 has 11 residues. The germline CDR1 and CDR2 sequences are MNHNS and SASEGT. The CDR3 region has the DNA TGTGCCAGTGGAGAGACCGGGGAGCTGTTTTTT. Protein sequence: CASGETGELFF.

The sample holds one count of this clone. V usage is TRBV9 and J usage is TRBJ2-2, with D possibly matching TRBD1 (6 bases). CDR1 and CDR2 from the germline V gene are SGDLS and YYNGEE. V lost 0 bases and J lost 7, with 13 bases in between. This CDR3 has 15 residues. The CDR3 DNA sequence: TGTGCCAGCAGCGTAGTCGTGACAGGAGGCGGGGAGCTGTTTTTT. Protein sequence: CASSVVVTGGGELFF.

The rearrangement joins TRBV19 to TRBJ1-5; D is ambiguous. Germline CDR1 and CDR2: LNHDA and SQIVND (reference sequence). The CDR3 is 15 amino acids. The ends were cut back, 3 bases at V and 4 bases at J, with 13 bases in the middle. The CDR3 bases are TGTGCCAGTAGTATGAATACAGCCAGAAATCAGCCCCAGCATTTT. Its translation is CASSMNTARNQPQHF.